These 13 T cell receptor beta chains originate from one sample sequenced in a study of T-cell memory formation after mild COVID-19. Each CDR3 protein is one row after TCRdb ran MiXCR on the 5' RACE reads. Of roughly 130,000 distinct CDR3 sequences in the sample, roughly 15% were seen once. The specimen sequenced was PBMCs or a T cell subset sorted from them (not recorded which). Receptor source: an adult woman who had mild COVID-19 (a few samples of this study predate the infection). Cell type and time point are not known.

This clonotype was seen a few times. This chain links TRBV18 with TRBJ1-2; 8 positions match TRBD1. The CDR3 loop spans 14 amino acids. The junction had 5 bases not matched to a gene; V was cut back by 5 bases and J by 3 bases. Germline assignment: CDR1 KGHSH and CDR2 LQKENI. The CDR3 loop is CASSSGQGHYGYTF. In DNA, the CDR3 is TGTGCCAGCTCATCCGGACAGGGTCACTATGGCTACACCTTC.

About this clonotype: Germline and junction disagree at one end, which may indicate a read error. The CDR3 region is CAAGYSNQPQHF. For the CDR3, the DNA is TGCGCCGCGGGGTATAGCAATCAGCCCCAGCATTTT. The J gene is TRBJ1-5, the V gene TRBV30, with D hard to call. Germline assignment: CDR1 GTSNPN and CDR2 SVGIG (reference sequence). This CDR3 comprises 12 residues.

On this clonotype: At one of its ends the junction is not consistent with the germline gene, which may arise from a read error. Here the CDR3 reads CASGQDPLAAYEQYF. The CDR3 nucleotides read TGTGCCAGCGGCCAAGACCCACTAGCAGCCTACGAGCAGTACTTC. V is TRBV3-1 and J is TRBJ2-7, with D maybe TRBD2 (6 bases). The CDR3 is 15 residues long. Germline lookup yields CDR1 LGHDT and CDR2 YNNKEL (reference sequence).

The CDR3 DNA sequence: TGTGCCAGCAACCCCGGGAAGGGAAACACTGAAGCTTTCTTT. Translated: CASNPGKGNTEAFF. The chain is built from TRBV12-3 or TRBV12-4 and TRBJ1-1; D unresolved. The CDR3 contains 14 residues. The V end lost 7 bases, the J end lost 2 bases, and 14 bases lay between the germline ends.

V and J are TRBV5-1 and TRBJ1-1; 10 bases are a match to TRBD1. This CDR3 comprises 16 residues. Germline V lookup: CDR1 SGHRS, CDR2 YFSETQ. V dropped 3 bases and J dropped 0; count of bases not matched to a gene: 5. This chain's CDR3 is CASSSGTGVLNTEAFF. The CDR3 DNA reads as TGCGCCAGCAGCTCCGGGACAGGGGTTCTGAACACTGAAGCTTTCTTT.

The rearrangement links TRBV12-5 to TRBJ2-2; 7 bases align to TRBD2. With V trimmed by 1 base and J by 6 bases, 11 bases remained unmatched. The germline CDR1 and CDR2 sequences are LGHNT and FRNRAP. The CDR3 loop spans 17 amino acids. CDR3: CASGLATSASDPGELFF. In nucleotides, the CDR3 is TGTGCTAGTGGTTTGGCCACTAGCGCGAGCGACCCCGGGGAGCTGTTTTTT.

This clonotype was counted only a few times. The DNA of the CDR3 is TGTGCCAGCAGCTTAAGTGGCAGGGGGAGCACAGATACGCAGTATTTT. Translating it yields CASSLSGRGSTDTQYF. This chain links TRBV11-1 with TRBJ2-3; 7 bases match TRBD1. This CDR3 has 16 amino acids. Germline V lookup: CDR1 SGHAT, CDR2 FQDESV (reference sequence). V lost 2 bases, J lost 0 bases, and 5 bases stayed unmatched.

The rearrangement links TRBV19 to TRBJ1-2, with D possibly TRBD1 on 6 matching bases. The ends were cut back, 3 bases at V and 2 bases at J, with 7 bases in the middle. From germline, CDR1 is LNHDA and CDR2 SQIVND (reference sequence). This CDR3 has 13 residues. CDR3 DNA sequence: TGTGCCAGTAGTATCGACAGGAACTATGGCTACACCTTC. Residues: CASSIDRNYGYTF.

This sequence joins TRBV7-2 and TRBJ2-7, with 8 bases matching TRBD1. Germline CDR1 is SGHTA and CDR2 is FQGNSA. There are 15 residues in the CDR3. V was pared by 5 bases and J by 3 bases, with 9 bases of the junction left unmatched. Here the CDR3 reads CASSPGGTGGYEQYF. DNA for the CDR3: TGTGCCAGCAGCCCAGGTGGTACAGGGGGCTACGAGCAGTACTTC.

This clonotype was picked up one time. The V and J genes are TRBV7-9 and TRBJ1-1; D is unclear. Per germline, CDR1 SEHNR and CDR2 FQNEAQ (reference sequence). The V and J ends lost 1 base and 5 bases respectively, with 11 bases between them. CDR3 length: 14 residues. CDR3 sequence: CASSLGIAETEAFF. The CDR3 coding sequence is TGTGCCAGCAGCTTAGGGATAGCGGAAACTGAAGCTTTCTTT.

This chain joins TRBV11-3 and TRBJ2-1; the D call may be TRBD1 or TRBD2 (5 bases each). CDR3 length: 15 residues. Germline V gives CDR1 SGHNT, CDR2 YENEEA. Trimming shortened V by 3 bases and J by 6 bases, and 15 bases separated the two germline ends. The CDR3, as DNA: TGTGCCAGCAGCTTTTGGGGGAGCGCCCTCAATGAGCAGTTCTTC. Translation gives CASSFWGSALNEQFF.

The chain links TRBV5-1 to TRBJ2-7; TRBD2 matches 8 bases. The CDR3 contains 15 residues. V shed 4 bases and J 2 bases; nucleotides not matched to a gene: 8. Germline V gene lookup returns CDR1 SGHRS and CDR2 YFSETQ. The CDR3 loop is CASSEASGGPYEQYF. CDR3 nucleotide sequence: TGCGCCAGCAGCGAGGCGAGCGGGGGCCCCTACGAGCAGTACTTC.

This clonotype was seen only a few times. J is TRBJ1-1 and V is TRBV12-3 or TRBV12-4; TRBD1 aligns across 10 bases. The CDR3 runs to 15 residues. V trimming: 5 bases; J trimming: 5 bases; junction bases outside the gene matches: 8. The CDR3 protein is CASSPRQGAGTEAFF. The CDR3 DNA follows: TGTGCCAGCAGTCCGCGACAGGGGGCGGGGACTGAAGCTTTCTTT.